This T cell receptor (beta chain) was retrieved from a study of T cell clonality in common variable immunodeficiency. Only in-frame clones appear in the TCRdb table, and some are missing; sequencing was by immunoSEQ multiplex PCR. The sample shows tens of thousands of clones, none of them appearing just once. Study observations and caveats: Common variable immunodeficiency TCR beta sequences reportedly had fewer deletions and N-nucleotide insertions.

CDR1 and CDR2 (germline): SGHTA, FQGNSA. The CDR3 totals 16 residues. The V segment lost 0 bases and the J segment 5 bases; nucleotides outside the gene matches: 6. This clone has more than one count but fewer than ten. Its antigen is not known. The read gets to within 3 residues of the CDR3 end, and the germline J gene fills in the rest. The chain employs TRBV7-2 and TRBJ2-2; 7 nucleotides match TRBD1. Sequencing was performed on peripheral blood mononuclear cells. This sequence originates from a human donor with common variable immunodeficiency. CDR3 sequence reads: CASSLARRGPTGELFF. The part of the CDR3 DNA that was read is TGTGCCAGCAGCTTAGCGCGAAGGGGGCCGACCGGGGAG.